This TCR beta chain was documented in a study of spatial heterogeneity in lung cancer. About the study: Sequencing covered available follow-up PBMC samples collected a median of approximately 2 years after resection. Alpha-chain detections were consistently fewer than beta-chain detections among the sequences.

The sample holds a few counts of this clonotype. Its cognate antigen is unknown. Noted time point: blood at routine non-recurrence follow-up after resection. Sequencing was performed on whole RNA extracted from tumor and nontumor lung tissue, or from frozen PBMC, and the material was left unsorted. Points from the study as a whole: Blood showed ubiquitous tumor TCRs more often at resection than at routine follow-up.

Every individual TCR cDNA molecule carried its own unique molecular identifier, which allowed correction of PCR and sequencing errors. A single record per CDR3 protein comes from TCRdb applying MiXCR to the 5' RACE reads. The sample comprises around 110,000 distinct CDR3 sequences, about 12% of which are singletons, and 16% rests with the top ten. V lost 6 bases to trimming and J lost 4 bases; unmatched junction nucleotides: 9. This CDR3 has 16 amino acids. Germline CDR1 and CDR2: DFQATT and SNEGSKA (reference sequence). Sequenced here: PBMCs, sampled at follow-up. This receptor was obtained from a male donor with early-stage non-small cell lung cancer. This sequence joins TRBV20-1 and TRBJ2-3; 14 nucleotides match TRBD2. The CDR3 region has the DNA TGCAGTGCAGAATCCGGGACTAGCGGGGGATCAGATACGCAGTATTTT. Translating it yields CSAESGTSGGSDTQYF.